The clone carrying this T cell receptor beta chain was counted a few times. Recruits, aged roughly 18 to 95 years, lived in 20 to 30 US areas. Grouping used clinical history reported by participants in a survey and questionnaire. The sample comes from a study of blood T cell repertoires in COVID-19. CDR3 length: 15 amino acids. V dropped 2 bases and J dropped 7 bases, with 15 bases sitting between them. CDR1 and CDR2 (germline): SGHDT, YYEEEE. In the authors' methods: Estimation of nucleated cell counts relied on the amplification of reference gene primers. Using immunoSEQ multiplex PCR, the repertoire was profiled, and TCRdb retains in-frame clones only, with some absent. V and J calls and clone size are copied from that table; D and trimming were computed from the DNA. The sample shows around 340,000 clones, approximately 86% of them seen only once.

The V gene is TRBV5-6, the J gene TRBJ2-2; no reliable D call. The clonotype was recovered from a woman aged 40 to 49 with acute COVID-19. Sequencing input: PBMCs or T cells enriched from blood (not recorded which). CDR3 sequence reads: CASSFNLHIIGELFF. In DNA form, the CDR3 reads TGTGCCAGCAGCTTTAATCTCCACATCATCGGGGAGCTGTTTTTT.